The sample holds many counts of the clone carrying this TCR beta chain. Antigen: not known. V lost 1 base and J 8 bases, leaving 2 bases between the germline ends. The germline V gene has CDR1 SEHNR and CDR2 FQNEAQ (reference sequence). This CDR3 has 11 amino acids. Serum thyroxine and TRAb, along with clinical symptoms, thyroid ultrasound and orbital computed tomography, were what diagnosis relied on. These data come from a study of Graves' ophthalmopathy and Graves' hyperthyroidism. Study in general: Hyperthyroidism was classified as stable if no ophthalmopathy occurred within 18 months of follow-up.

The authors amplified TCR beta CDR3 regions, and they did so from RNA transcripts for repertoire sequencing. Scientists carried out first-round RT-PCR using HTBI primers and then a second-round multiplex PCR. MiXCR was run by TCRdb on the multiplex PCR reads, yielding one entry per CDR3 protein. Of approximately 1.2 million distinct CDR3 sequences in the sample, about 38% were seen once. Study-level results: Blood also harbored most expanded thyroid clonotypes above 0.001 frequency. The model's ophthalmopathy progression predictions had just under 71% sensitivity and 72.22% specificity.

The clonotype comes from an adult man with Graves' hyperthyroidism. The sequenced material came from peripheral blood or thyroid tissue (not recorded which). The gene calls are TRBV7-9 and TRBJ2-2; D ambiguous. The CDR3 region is CASSLEGELFF. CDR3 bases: TGTGCCAGCAGCTTAGAAGGGGAGCTGTTTTTT.